A selection of T cell receptor beta chains follows, all from one sample in a study of early T cells in non-severe SARS-CoV-2 infection. TCRdb reanalysed the 5' RACE reads using MiXCR and keeps one entry per CDR3 protein. The table lists some 81,000 distinct CDR3 sequences, more than 7.5% of them singletons. The sequencing input was whole blood. The source is an adult who was a healthcare worker with PCR-confirmed SARS-CoV-2 infection or an uninfected control (not recorded which). CDR3s include the opening cysteine and the closing phenylalanine or tryptophan. The D gene is left open where the match is weak. The size entry is marked missing in some rows and otherwise reads once, few, many or a size class.

abundance | d_gene | j_gene | v_gene | CDR3aa | CDR3nt
- | - | TRBJ2-1 | TRBV28 | CASSPVLNNEQFF | TGTGCCAGCAGTCCCGTCCTCAACAATGAGCAGTTCTTC
few | - | TRBJ1-1 | TRBV10-3 | CAISRETEAFF | TGTGCCATCAGCAGGGAGACTGAAGCTTTCTTT
- | - | TRBJ2-1 | TRBV20-1 | CSVGQGIAGEQFF | TGCAGTGTCGGGCAGGGTATTGCTGGTGAGCAGTTCTTC
few | - | TRBJ2-2 | TRBV11-1 | CASSPLDTGELFF | TGTGCCAGCAGCCCGCTAGATACCGGGGAGCTGTTTTTT
many | - | TRBJ2-1 | TRBV27 | CASSFSLSYNEQFF | TGTGCCAGCAGTTTCAGCCTTTCCTACAATGAGCAGTTCTTC
- | - | TRBJ2-2 | TRBV19 | CASSMAGIGGELFF | TGTGCCAGTAGTATGGCAGGGATCGGCGGGGAGCTGTTTTTT
many | - | TRBJ2-3 | TRBV7-9 | CASSTGVTLLGTDTQYF | TGTGCCAGCAGCACCGGGGTCACCCTTTTGGGCACAGATACGCAGTATTTT
many | - | TRBJ1-3 | TRBV28 | CASSPDLVSGNTIYF | TGTGCCAGCAGTCCGGACCTCGTCTCTGGAAACACCATATATTTT
many | TRBD2 | TRBJ2-7 | TRBV6-2/TRBV6-3 | CASLTTSGSSYEQYF | TGTGCCAGCCTGACGACTAGCGGCAGCTCCTACGAGCAGTACTTC
- | - | TRBJ2-5 | TRBV20-1 | CSASLTAHSETQYF | TGCAGTGCTAGCCTCACTGCCCATTCAGAGACCCAGTACTTC
- | TRBD1 | TRBJ2-5 | TRBV28 | CASSQRDSQETQYF | TGTGCCAGCAGTCAACGGGACAGCCAAGAGACCCAGTACTTC
- | TRBD2 | TRBJ2-5 | TRBV30 | CAWSVVAGVPYF | TGTGCCTGGAGTGTCGTAGCGGGAGTCCCGTACTTC
many | - | TRBJ2-1 | TRBV28 | CASSLRPFEQFF | TGTGCCAGCAGTTTACGGCCTTTCGAGCAGTTCTTC
many | - | TRBJ2-5 | TRBV7-6 | CASSLGFRDFGVLYF | TGTGCCAGCAGCTTGGGATTTAGGGACTTCGGTGTACTGTACTTC
- | TRBD2 | TRBJ2-3 | TRBV6-6 | CASSSSGSPDTQYF | TGTGCCAGCAGTTCAAGCGGGAGCCCAGATACGCAGTATTTT
many | TRBD2 | TRBJ2-1 | TRBV20-1 | CSARDPLAGVGNEQFF | TGCAGTGCTAGAGATCCCCTAGCGGGAGTCGGCAATGAGCAGTTCTTC
- | - | TRBJ1-5 | TRBV28 | CASSLIDRDIFYMGNQPQHF | TGTGCCAGCAGCCTCATCGATAGGGACATATTTTACATGGGCAATCAGCCCCAGCATTTT
medium-sized | - | TRBJ1-5 | TRBV6-1 | CASSEAGQQNQPQHF | TGTGCCAGCAGTGAAGCAGGGCAGCAGAATCAGCCCCAGCATTTT
- | TRBD2 | TRBJ2-2 | TRBV4-2 | CASSQEASGSAFGELFF | TGTGCCAGCAGCCAAGAAGCCAGCGGGAGTGCTTTCGGGGAGCTGTTTTTT
once | TRBD2 | TRBJ2-3 | TRBV5-1 | CASSAGTSGPSTDTQYF | TGCGCCAGCAGCGCCGGGACTAGCGGGCCAAGCACAGATACGCAGTATTTT
- | - | TRBJ2-5 | TRBV19 | CASSMGRAETQYF | TGTGCCAGTAGTATGGGTAGGGCAGAGACCCAGTACTTC
many | - | TRBJ1-4 | TRBV5-8 | CASSLPETNEKLFF | TGTGCCAGCAGCCTGCCTGAAACTAATGAAAAACTGTTTTTT
many | TRBD2 | TRBJ2-1 | TRBV28 | CASQLRNLAGGFYNEQFF | TGTGCCAGCCAACTACGGAATCTAGCGGGAGGATTCTACAATGAGCAGTTCTTC
many | TRBD1 | TRBJ2-7 | TRBV19 | CASRDRGTYEQYF | TGTGCCAGTAGGGACAGGGGCACCTACGAGCAGTACTTC
many | TRBD1 | TRBJ1-3 | TRBV7-2 | CASSYIGQGGNTIYF | TGTGCCAGCAGCTACATCGGACAGGGCGGAAACACCATATATTTT
few | - | TRBJ2-5 | TRBV28 | CASSELGSSETQYF | TGTGCCAGCAGTGAATTGGGGAGTTCAGAGACCCAGTACTTC
few | - | TRBJ1-4 | TRBV5-4 | CASSLPGQEKLFF | TGTGCCAGCAGCTTGCCGGGGCAAGAAAAACTGTTTTTT
many | TRBD2 | TRBJ2-1 | TRBV28 | CASSSRLAGGNEQFF | TGTGCCAGCAGTTCTAGACTAGCGGGAGGGAATGAGCAGTTCTTC
few | TRBD1 | TRBJ2-2 | TRBV7-3 | CASSSSGTGSDGELFF | TGTGCCAGCAGCTCCTCCGGGACAGGGAGTGACGGGGAGCTGTTTTTT
many | - | TRBJ2-7 | TRBV28 | CASFKPPYEQYF | TGTGCCAGCTTTAAGCCTCCGTACGAGCAGTACTTC
once | - | TRBJ1-5 | TRBV7-9 | CASSLAGQGSQPQHF | TGTGCCAGCAGCTTAGCGGGGCAGGGATCTCAGCCCCAGCATTTT
many | TRBD1 | TRBJ2-7 | TRBV2 | CASRRDSREDGYF | TGTGCCAGCAGACGGGACAGCCGAGAGGACGGGTACTTC
few | TRBD2 | TRBJ2-3 | TRBV24-1 | CATTRSGESTDTQYF | TGTGCCACCACCAGAAGCGGGGAGAGCACAGATACGCAGTATTTT
- | - | TRBJ2-1 | TRBV9 | CASSVVGDSDDEQFF | TGTGCCAGCAGCGTAGTCGGGGATTCGGACGATGAGCAGTTCTTC
- | - | TRBJ2-7 | TRBV6-2/TRBV6-3 | CASSSTFKSYEQYF | TGTGCCAGCAGTTCTACCTTCAAATCCTACGAGCAGTACTTC
- | TRBD2 | TRBJ2-7 | TRBV20-1 | CSASLLAGYEQYF | TGCAGTGCTAGTCTGTTAGCGGGGTACGAGCAGTACTTC
- | - | TRBJ2-5 | TRBV2 | CASGTETQYF | TGTGCCAGCGGAACGGAGACCCAGTACTTC
- | - | TRBJ2-1 | TRBV11-2 | CASSQQLGLSYNEQFF | TGTGCCAGCAGTCAGCAACTAGGGCTCTCCTACAATGAGCAGTTCTTC
few | TRBD2 | TRBJ2-1 | TRBV11-1 | CASSLGGGRAGEQFF | TGTGCCAGCAGCCTGGGAGGCGGGAGGGCCGGTGAGCAGTTCTTC
many | - | TRBJ2-1 | TRBV7-2 | CASRTGTINNEQFF | TGTGCCAGCAGAACCGGGACAATTAACAATGAGCAGTTCTTC
many | - | TRBJ1-3 | TRBV29-1 | CSVRYSGNTIYF | TGCAGCGTTCGTTACTCTGGAAACACCATATATTTT
many | - | TRBJ2-1 | TRBV14 | CASSQGADNEQFF | TGTGCCAGCAGCCAAGGGGCAGACAATGAGCAGTTCTTC
many | TRBD1 | TRBJ1-6 | TRBV7-9 | CASSPSYRGRDNSPLHF | TGTGCCAGCAGCCCTAGCTACAGGGGGCGCGATAATTCACCCCTCCACTTT
- | TRBD2 | TRBJ2-2 | TRBV18 | CASSSGRLNTGELFF | TGTGCCAGCTCTAGCGGGCGGCTCAACACCGGGGAGCTGTTTTTT
few | - | TRBJ2-1 | TRBV7-8 | CASSLRAFATTNEQFF | TGTGCCAGCAGCCTCCGGGCGTTCGCTACCACCAATGAGCAGTTCTTC
many | - | TRBJ1-4 | TRBV20-1 | CSTSGVNNEKLFF | TGCAGTACGTCAGGGGTCAATAATGAAAAACTGTTTTTT
many | - | TRBJ1-5 | TRBV28 | CASINDGNQPQHF | TGTGCCAGCATCAACGACGGCAATCAGCCCCAGCATTTT
- | - | TRBJ2-4 | TRBV18 | CASSPPGSGAPKNIQYF | TGTGCCAGCTCACCACCTGGGTCGGGGGCGCCCAAAAACATTCAGTACTTC
- | TRBD1 | TRBJ2-1 | TRBV27 | CASSPRTGFSNEQFF | TGTGCCAGCAGTCCACGGACAGGGTTCAGCAATGAGCAGTTCTTC
many | - | TRBJ2-3 | TRBV7-2 | CASSLAVVLKLTQYF | TGTGCCAGCAGCTTAGCGGTAGTGCTAAAACTAACGCAGTATTTT
many | TRBD1 | TRBJ1-1 | TRBV5-1 | CASSQGQGAEAFF | TGCGCCAGCAGCCAAGGACAGGGGGCTGAAGCTTTCTTT
many | - | TRBJ2-1 | TRBV7-3 | CASSLGERHNEQFF | TGTGCCAGCAGCTTAGGGGAAAGGCACAATGAGCAGTTCTTC
many | - | TRBJ2-5 | TRBV2 | CASNGGERAEETQYF | TGTGCCAGCAATGGGGGTGAGAGGGCGGAGGAGACCCAGTACTTC
many | - | TRBJ2-6 | TRBV13 | CASSSDDGTGTSSGANVLTF | TGTGCCAGCAGCTCAGACGACGGGACAGGGACTAGCTCTGGGGCCAACGTCCTGACTTTC
- | TRBD1 | TRBJ1-1 | TRBV10-2 | CATQTGALSEAFF | TGCGCCACCCAAACAGGGGCGCTTTCTGAAGCTTTCTTT